The clone carrying this T cell receptor (beta chain) is termed medium-sized. This sample is part of a study of neurological immune-mediated disorders. The cDNA was produced through 5'RACE with 10-nucleotide random UMIs. Using its own MiXCR run on the 5' RACE reads, TCRdb lists one record per CDR3 protein. The table records 27,000 or so distinct CDR3 sequences, roughly 15% of them present only once. This CDR3 has 12 residues. Germline V gene data show CDR1 as SGHVS and CDR2 as FQNEAQ. Trimming stripped 0 bases from V and 10 bases from J, with 7 bases between. This chain uses TRBV7-8 with TRBJ2-1; no reliable D call. The sequence derives from a man aged 70 or older in good health. The sample comprised PBMCs. Here the CDR3 DNA reads TGTGCCAGCAGCTTAGCGGAACTAGAGCAGTTCTTC. The encoded protein is CASSLAELEQFF.